This T cell receptor beta chain was identified during a study of T cells after yellow fever vaccination. At the level of the study: For low cell numbers, libraries were made with SMART-Seq v4 Ultra Low Input.

For TCR, cDNA came from 5'RACE template switching, which added a universal primer site and UMIs. TCRdb fed the 5' RACE reads into MiXCR, producing one record per CDR3 protein. The profile covers some 290,000 distinct CDR3 sequences, with about 10% appearing a single time and about 3% taken by the ten largest. This CDR3 has 12 residues. The germline gives CDR1 SGHTA, CDR2 FQGNSA. Trimming cost V 4 bases and J 2 bases, with 4 bases left between them. Whole-study findings and limits: One caveat is that FACS-sorted repertoires could contain abundant clonotypes contaminating from the bulk population. Booster sampling recovered most clones from primary vaccination (96% CD4, roughly 86% CD8).

This clonotype has at least ten counts. Its antigen is not identified. The source material was CD4+ T cells sorted from PBMCs, sampled 45 days after the yellow fever booster vaccination. This TCR came from a man aged 18-30 years who received the YFV17D yellow fever vaccine. This chain links TRBV7-2 with TRBJ2-3; D not certain. The DNA for the CDR3 is TGTGCCAGCAGCTATTACACAGATACGCAGTATTTT. Protein product: CASSYYTDTQYF.